This TCR beta chain was recorded in a study of shared clonotypes between healthy human individuals. This clone has a single count. The target antigen is unknown. Germline V gene data show CDR1 as SQVTM and CDR2 as ANQGSEA. Trimming at V came to 4 bases and at J to 10 bases, leaving 10 bases not matched to a gene. The CDR3 sequence is 13 residues long. TCRdb's copy holds only in-frame clones and misses some; the assay was immunoSEQ multiplex PCR. The sample contains over 850,000 clones, 78% of which appear only once. Broader study findings: Generally, estimated richness proved larger in naive subsets than it did in memory subsets. At large depth, rarefaction still showed sorted-subset sequencing to be incomplete. Genetic and exposure-history diversity was limited by the small donor number.

All donors were healthy HIV-negative adults lacking recent acute infections or vaccinations. This chain connects TRBV29-1 to TRBJ2-1; TRBD2 aligns across 7 bases. The sequencing sample was made of memory CD4+ T cells from PBMCs. Subset indicated: CD45RA-negative fraction. The receptor was derived from a man younger than 30 in good health. Some clones in this sample may be carry-over from other donors' samples. In nucleotides, the CDR3 is TGCAGCGTTGGGCTAGCGGCAAGGGTCGAGCAGTTCTTC. This sequence encodes CSVGLAARVEQFF.